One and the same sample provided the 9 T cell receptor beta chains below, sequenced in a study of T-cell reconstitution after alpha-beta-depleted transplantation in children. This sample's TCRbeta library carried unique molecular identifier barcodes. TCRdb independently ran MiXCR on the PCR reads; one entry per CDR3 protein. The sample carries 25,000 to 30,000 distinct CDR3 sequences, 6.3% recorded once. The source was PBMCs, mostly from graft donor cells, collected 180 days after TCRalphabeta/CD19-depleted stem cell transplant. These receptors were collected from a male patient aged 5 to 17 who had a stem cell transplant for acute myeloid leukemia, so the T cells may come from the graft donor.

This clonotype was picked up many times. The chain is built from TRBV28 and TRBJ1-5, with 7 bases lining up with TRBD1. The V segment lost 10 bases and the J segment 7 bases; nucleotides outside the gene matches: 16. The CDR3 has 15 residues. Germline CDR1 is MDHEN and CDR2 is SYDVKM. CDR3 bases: TGTGCCACCCAACCCCGGACAGGAGGAGAACAGCCCCAGCATTTT. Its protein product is CATQPRTGGEQPQHF.

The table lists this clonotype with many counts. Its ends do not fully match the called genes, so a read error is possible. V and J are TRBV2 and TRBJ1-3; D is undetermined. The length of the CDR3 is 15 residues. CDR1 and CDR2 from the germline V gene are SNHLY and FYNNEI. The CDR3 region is CASSASRVTGNTIYF. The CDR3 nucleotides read TGTGCCAGCAGTGCCTCCCGGGTTACTGGCAACACCATATATTTT.

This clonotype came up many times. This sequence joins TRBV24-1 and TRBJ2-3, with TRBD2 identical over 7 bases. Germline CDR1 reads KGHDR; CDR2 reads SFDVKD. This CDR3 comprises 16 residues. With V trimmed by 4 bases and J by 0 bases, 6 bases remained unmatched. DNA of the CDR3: TGTGCCACCAGTGACGGGACTACCCTTAGCACAGATACGCAGTATTTT. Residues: CATSDGTTLSTDTQYF.

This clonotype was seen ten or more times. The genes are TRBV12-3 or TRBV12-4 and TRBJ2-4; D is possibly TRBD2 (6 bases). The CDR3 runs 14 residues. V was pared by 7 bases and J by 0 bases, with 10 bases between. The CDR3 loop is CASTIAVAKNIQYF. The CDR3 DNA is TGTGCCAGCACTATAGCGGTAGCCAAAAACATTCAGTACTTC.

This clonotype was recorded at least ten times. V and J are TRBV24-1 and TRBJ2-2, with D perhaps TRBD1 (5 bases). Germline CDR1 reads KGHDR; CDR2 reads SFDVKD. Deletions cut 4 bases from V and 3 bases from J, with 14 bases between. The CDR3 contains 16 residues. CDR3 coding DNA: TGTGCCACCAGTGACAAAACCAGGGTAGACACCGGGGAGCTGTTTTTT. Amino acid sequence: CATSDKTRVDTGELFF.

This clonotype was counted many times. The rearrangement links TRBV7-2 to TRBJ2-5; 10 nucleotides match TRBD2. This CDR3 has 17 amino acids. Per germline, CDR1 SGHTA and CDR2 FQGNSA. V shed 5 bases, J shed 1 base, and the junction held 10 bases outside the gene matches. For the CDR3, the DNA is TGTGCCAGCAGCCCCAGCAGACTAGCGGGCCCCCAAGAGACCCAGTACTTC. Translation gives CASSPSRLAGPQETQYF.

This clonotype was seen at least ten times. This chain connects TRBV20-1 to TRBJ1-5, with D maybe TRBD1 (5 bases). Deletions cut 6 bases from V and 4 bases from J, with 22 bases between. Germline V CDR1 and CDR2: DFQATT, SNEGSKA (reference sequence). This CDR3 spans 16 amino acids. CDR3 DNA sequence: TGCAGTGCGGGGAGGGGAGAATCCAATTCGAATCAGCCCCAGCATTTT. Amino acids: CSAGRGESNSNQPQHF.

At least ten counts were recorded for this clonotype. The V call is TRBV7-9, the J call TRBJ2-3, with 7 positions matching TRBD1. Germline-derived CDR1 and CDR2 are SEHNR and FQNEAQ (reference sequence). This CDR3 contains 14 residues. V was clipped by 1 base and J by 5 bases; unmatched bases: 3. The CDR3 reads CASSLVAGGDTQYF. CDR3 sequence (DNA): TGTGCCAGCAGCTTAGTGGCAGGGGGAGATACGCAGTATTTT.

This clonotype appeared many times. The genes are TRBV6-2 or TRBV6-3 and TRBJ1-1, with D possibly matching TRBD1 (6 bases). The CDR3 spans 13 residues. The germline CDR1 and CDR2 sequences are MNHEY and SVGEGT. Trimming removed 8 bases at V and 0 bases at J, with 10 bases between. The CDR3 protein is CASGGHMNTEAFF. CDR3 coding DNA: TGTGCCAGCGGGGGACATATGAACACTGAAGCTTTCTTT.